This note documents a single TCR beta chain sequence. This specimen comes from a study of CD8 T cells in Susac syndrome. Reverse transcription of about 0.5 to 1 ug RNA used random hexamers. Amplification of TCR beta CDR3 across 54 Vbeta and 13 Jbeta was performed with immunoSEQ multiplex PCR. In TCRdb, the immunoSEQ multiplex PCR reads were re-called with MiXCR into one record per CDR3 protein. The sample comprises fewer than 200,000 distinct CDR3 sequences, around 96% of which are singletons, and approximately 0.098% rests with the top ten. Germline loops: CDR1 GTSNPN, CDR2 SVGIG (reference sequence). CDR3 length: 12 residues. Trimming took 0 bases from V and 7 from J, leaving 10 bases between them.

V is TRBV30 and J is TRBJ2-7; D gene uncertain. This sequence originates from a human donor in good health. The sequencing input was CD4+ T cells from PBMCs. CDR3 region: CAWSVSGWEQYF. The CDR3 DNA sequence: TGTGCCTGGAGTGTATCGGGTTGGGAGCAGTACTTC.